This T cell receptor (beta chain) is from a study of regulatory T cells in long-lasting Graves disease. Findings and limits, study-wide: Persistent disease preferred TRBV28, TRBJ1-2 and TRBJ2-5; new disease, TRBV20-1 and TRBJ2-1.

Time point described: newly diagnosed GD, antithyroid drugs for less than 3 months. RNA extracted from PBMCs served as the sequencing template. A volume of 7 to 9 milliliters of peripheral blood was collected in EDTA tubes. The sample holds many counts of this clonotype. The antigen is undetermined. The CDR3 has 13 amino acids. Germline V lookup: CDR1 SEHNR, CDR2 FQNEAQ (reference sequence). V shed 5 bases and J shed 6 bases, with 13 bases lying between them. Arm-PCR of CDR3 regions and iRepertoire HTBI primers were the basis on which TCR beta libraries were built. Using its own MiXCR run on the multiplex PCR reads, TCRdb lists one record per CDR3 protein. Of 250,000 or so distinct CDR3 sequences listed, under 20% were seen once; the top ten hold 14%. The same sample was also used in a study of T cells in Graves' hyperthyroidism and ophthalmopathy.

The sequence derives from a young woman with Graves disease. The chain has TRBV7-9 and TRBJ1-2; no firm D call. The source was peripheral blood mononuclear cells (PBMCs), collected at new diagnosis, from a patient treated with antithyroid drugs. CDR3 nucleotides: TGTGCCAGCAGCCCCGGCTGGATACATGGCTACACCTTC. Amino acids: CASSPGWIHGYTF.